The TCR beta chain described here comes from a study of beta chain features in type 1 diabetes. This clone was counted between two and nine times. Its specificity is unknown. Expressed TCRB transcripts were sequenced, since all the RNA that had been isolated was reverse transcribed. Regulatory, naive and central memory T cell samples averaged approximately 3.3 million reads. The method was immunoSEQ multiplex PCR; TCRdb's version includes in-frame clones alone and lacks a portion of them. The sample consists of approximately 270,000 clones, about 13% of them appearing once. Germline CDR1 is SGHAT and CDR2 is FQNNGV. The CDR3 runs 16 residues. V gave up 5 bases and J gave up 2 bases; unmatched junction bases: 7. The study's findings and limits: Within the patient group, naive, central memory and Treg TCRB repertoires appeared more similar to each other than within healthy donors. TCRB CDR3s from Type 1 diabetes patients were moderately but significantly shorter in all four CD4+ subsets. VDJ junctions sequenced from type 1 diabetes patients showed fewer insertions and more deletions.

A CD45RO/CCR7/CD25/CD127/CD95/CD27 panel sorted naive, central memory, regulatory and stem cell-like memory CD4+ cells. The chain recombines TRBV11-2 with TRBJ2-3; 10 bases match TRBD2. The TCR comes from a man aged 30-40 years with type 1 diabetes. The specimen sequenced was naive CD4+ T cells from blood. CDR3 coding DNA: TGTGCCAGCAGCGGGCGAGCGGGAGGGTACACAGATACGCAGTATTTT. Its protein product is CASSGRAGGYTDTQYF. Looking up the rest from reference TRBV11-2 and TRBJ2-3 gives the full variable domain: EAGVAQSPRYKIIEKRQSVAFWCNPISGHATLYWYQQILGQGPKLLIQFQNNGVVDDSQLPKDRFSAERLKGVDSTLKIQPAKLEDSAVYLCASSGRAGGYTDTQYFGPGTRLTVL.